Each of the 13 T cell receptor beta chains below was sequenced from the same sample in a study of PD-L1 blockade in urothelial cancer. Regarding time point: pretreatment peripheral blood. This table comes from immunoSEQ multiplex PCR, and its TCRdb copy is limited to in-frame clones, with some not included. The sample includes 70,000 to 95,000 clones, roughly 84% of them seen just once. This material consisted of PBMCs, taken around atezolizumab (anti-PD-L1) treatment. These receptors came from a man in his sixties with urothelial cancer.

CDR3 protein: CASSFPGLESNEQFF. The CDR3 DNA sequence: TGTGCCAGCAGCTTCCCGGGACTAGAGAGCAATGAGCAGTTCTTC. The genes are TRBV5-6 and TRBJ2-1; 8 bases fit TRBD2. V was pared by 2 bases and J by 6 bases, with 7 bases of the junction left unmatched. The length of the CDR3 is 15 residues. Germline CDR1 reads SGHDT; CDR2 reads YYEEEE. Full variable domain (outside the CDR3, taken from reference TRBV5-6 and TRBJ2-1): DAGVTQSPTHLIKTRGQQVTLRCSPKSGHDTVSWYQQALGQGPQFIFQYYEEEERQRGNFPDRFSGHQFPNYSSELNVNALLLGDSALYLCASSFPGLESNEQFFGPGTRLTVL.

The CDR3 sequence: CASSGTDYYAKNIQYF. The CDR3, as DNA: TGTGCCAGCAGTGGGACAGACTATTACGCCAAAAACATTCAGTACTTC. This chain uses TRBV6-1 with TRBJ2-4; maybe TRBD1 (6 bases). Per germline, CDR1 MNHNS and CDR2 SASEGT. The CDR3 length is 16 residues. Between the trimmed V and J ends, which lost 4 bases and 1 base, there was a span of 14 bases.

The chain is built from TRBV7-6 and TRBJ2-3; 10 nucleotides line up with TRBD1. Germline lookup yields CDR1 SGHVS and CDR2 FNYEAQ. The J segment lost 6 bases and the V segment lost 5 bases, leaving 5 bases of the junction unmatched. This CDR3 has 14 residues. The CDR3 here is CASSLRQGADTQYF. The DNA of the CDR3 is TGTGCCAGCAGCCTTAGACAGGGGGCGGATACGCAGTATTTT.

This clone came up a few times. CDR3 loop: CASSVQGHYGYTF. CDR3 sequence (DNA): TGTGCCAGCAGTGTACAGGGCCACTATGGCTACACCTTC. The chain employs TRBV28 and TRBJ1-2, with a weak D call TRBD1 (6 bases). Looked up from germline, CDR1 is MDHEN and CDR2 is SYDVKM. With 5 bases removed from V and 3 bases from J, the gap between germline ends came to 10 bases. The CDR3 runs to 13 residues.

The rearrangement joins TRBV4-2 to TRBJ1-1; the D is unclear. This CDR3 is 15 amino acids long. Germline CDR1 and CDR2: LGHNA and YNFKEQ. The V end lost 1 base, the J end lost 4 bases, and 13 bases lay between the germline ends. The CDR3 region is CASSQGLGVGTEAFF. The CDR3 region has the DNA TGTGCCAGCAGCCAAGGCCTCGGTGTTGGCACTGAAGCTTTCTTT.

This clone was seen only once. V gene TRBV7-8 combines with J gene TRBJ2-3, with TRBD2 matching over 12 bases. Losses at the gene ends were 6 bases for V and 6 bases for J; bases not matched to a gene: 7. The CDR3 length is 15 residues. Germline loops: CDR1 SGHVS, CDR2 FQNEAQ. The CDR3 coding sequence is TGTGCCAGCAGACCTCCTAGCGGGAGGGTGGATACGCAGTATTTT. Its translation: CASRPPSGRVDTQYF. Variable domain in full (rest from reference TRBV7-8 and TRBJ2-3): GAGVSQSPRYKVAKRGQDVALRCDPISGHVSLFWYQQALGQGPEFLTYFQNEAQLDKSGLPSDRFFAERPEGSVSTLKIQRTQQEDSAVYLCASRPPSGRVDTQYFGPGTRLTVL.

Details on this clone: Other DNA variants within this sample encode the same CDR3. V usage is TRBV18 and J usage is TRBJ2-5, with D hard to call. In germline, CDR1 is KGHSH, CDR2 LQKENI. Trimming cost V 2 bases and J 1 base, with 5 bases left between them. There are 13 residues in the CDR3. The CDR3 DNA follows: TGTGCCAGCTCACCAGGGCTCCAAGAGACCCAGTACTTC. Translated: CASSPGLQETQYF. Full variable domain (outside the CDR3, taken from reference TRBV18 and TRBJ2-5): NAGVMQNPRHLVRRRGQEARLRCSPMKGHSHVYWYRQLPEEGLKFMVYLQKENIIDESGMPKERFSAEFPKEGPSILRIQQVVRGDSAAYFCASSPGLQETQYFGPGTRLLVL.

The chain couples TRBV28 to TRBJ1-5, with 7 nucleotides matching TRBD1. V was clipped by 6 bases and J by 4 bases; unmatched bases: 6. The V gene's germline CDR1 is MDHEN and CDR2 SYDVKM. The CDR3 is 14 amino acids. The CDR3 is CASSAGTVNQPQHF. CDR3 sequence (DNA): TGTGCCAGCAGCGCTGGGACAGTTAATCAGCCCCAGCATTTT.

The chain recombines TRBV19 with TRBJ2-6, with D maybe TRBD2 (5 bases). Germline V gene lookup returns CDR1 LNHDA and CDR2 SQIVND (reference sequence). This CDR3 spans 19 amino acids. V was trimmed by 6 bases and J by 0 bases, leaving 21 bases between them. The CDR3, as DNA: TGTGCCAGTAGCCGAACGGGATTCAAGCCTAACTCTGGGGCCAACGTCCTGACTTTC. It is translated as CASSRTGFKPNSGANVLTF.

J is TRBJ2-1 and V is TRBV6-1, with TRBD1 matching 7 bases. The germline V gene has CDR1 MNHNS and CDR2 SASEGT. Trimming cost V 4 bases and J 4 bases; bases outside gene matches: 7. The length of the CDR3 is 15 residues. The DNA of the CDR3 is TGTGCCAGCAGTGGGGTGGGGACAGTATACAATGAGCAGTTCTTC. Its translation is CASSGVGTVYNEQFF.

This clone was counted once. The sample holds other DNA sequences that translate to the same CDR3. The rearrangement links TRBV2 to TRBJ2-7, with D unresolved. The germline gives CDR1 SNHLY, CDR2 FYNNEI. Trimming took off 4 bases at V and 2 bases at J, with 3 bases between the two ends. CDR3 length: 11 residues. The CDR3: CASSGAYEQYF. CDR3 bases: TGTGCCAGCAGTGGCGCCTACGAGCAGTACTTC.

The chain joins TRBV5-4 to TRBJ2-3; TRBD1 aligns across 7 bases. The ends lost 6 bases at V and 0 bases at J; junction bases unmatched: 10. This CDR3 region has 16 residues. The germline gives CDR1 SGHNT, CDR2 YYREEE (reference sequence). The DNA of the CDR3 is TGTGCCAGCAACAAACAGGGGACGGGGAGCACAGATACGCAGTATTTT. Translation: CASNKQGTGSTDTQYF.

The V gene is TRBV6-1, the J gene TRBJ2-3; TRBD2 agrees at 8 bases. V dropped 6 bases and J dropped 9; count of bases not matched to a gene: 14. CDR1 is MNHNS and CDR2 is SASEGT in the germline V gene. The CDR3 has 15 amino acids. The CDR3 coding sequence is TGTGCCAGCAGGGTTAAACTGTCCGGGAGGGGGACGCAGTATTTT. Its translation is CASRVKLSGRGTQYF.